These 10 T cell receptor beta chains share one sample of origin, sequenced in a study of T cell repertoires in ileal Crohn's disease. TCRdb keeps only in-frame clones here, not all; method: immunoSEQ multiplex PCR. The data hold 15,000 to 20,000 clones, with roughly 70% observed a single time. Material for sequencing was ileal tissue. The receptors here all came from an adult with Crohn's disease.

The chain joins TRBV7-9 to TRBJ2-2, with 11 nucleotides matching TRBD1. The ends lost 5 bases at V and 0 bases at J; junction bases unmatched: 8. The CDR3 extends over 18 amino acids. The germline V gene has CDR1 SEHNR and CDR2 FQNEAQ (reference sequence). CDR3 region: CASSQRTGGSSNTGELFF. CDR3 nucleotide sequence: TGTGCCAGCAGCCAACGGACAGGGGGCTCCTCGAACACCGGGGAGCTGTTTTTT. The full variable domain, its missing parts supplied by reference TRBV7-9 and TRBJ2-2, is DTGVSQNPRHKITKRGQNVTFRCDPISEHNRLYWYRQTLGQGPEFLTYFQNEAQLEKSRLLSDRFSAERPKGSFSTLEIQRTEQGDSAMYLCASSQRTGGSSNTGELFFGEGSRLTVL.

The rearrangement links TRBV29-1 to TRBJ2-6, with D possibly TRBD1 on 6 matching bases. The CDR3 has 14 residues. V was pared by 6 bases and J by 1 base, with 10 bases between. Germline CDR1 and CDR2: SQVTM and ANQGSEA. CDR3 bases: TGCAGCGTCTTAGGGACATCTGGGGCCAACGTCCTGACTTTC. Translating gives CSVLGTSGANVLTF.

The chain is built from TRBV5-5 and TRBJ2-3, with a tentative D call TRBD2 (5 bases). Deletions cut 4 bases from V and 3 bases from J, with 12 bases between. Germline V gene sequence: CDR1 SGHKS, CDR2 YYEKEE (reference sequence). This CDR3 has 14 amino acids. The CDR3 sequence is CASSPRAVTDTQYF. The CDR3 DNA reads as TGTGCCAGCAGCCCTAGAGCGGTTACAGATACGCAGTATTTT.

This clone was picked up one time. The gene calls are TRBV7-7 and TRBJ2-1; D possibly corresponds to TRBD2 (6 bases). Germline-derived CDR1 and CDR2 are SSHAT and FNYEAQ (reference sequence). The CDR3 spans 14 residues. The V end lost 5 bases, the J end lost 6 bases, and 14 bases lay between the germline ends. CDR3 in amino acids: CASSPIPGANEQFF. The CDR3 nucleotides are TGTGCCAGCAGCCCAATCCCGGGAGCCAATGAGCAGTTCTTC.

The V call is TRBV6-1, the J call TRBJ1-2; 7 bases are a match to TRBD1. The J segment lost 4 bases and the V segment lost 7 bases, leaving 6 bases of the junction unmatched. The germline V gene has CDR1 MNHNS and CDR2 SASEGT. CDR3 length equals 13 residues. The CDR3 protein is CASMTGRSYGYTF. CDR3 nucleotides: TGTGCCAGCATGACAGGGAGGTCCTATGGCTACACCTTC.

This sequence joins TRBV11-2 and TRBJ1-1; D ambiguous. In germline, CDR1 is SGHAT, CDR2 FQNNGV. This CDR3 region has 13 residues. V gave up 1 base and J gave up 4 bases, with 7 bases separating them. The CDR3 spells CASSLAPFTEAFF. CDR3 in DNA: TGTGCCAGCAGCTTAGCCCCGTTCACTGAAGCTTTCTTT.

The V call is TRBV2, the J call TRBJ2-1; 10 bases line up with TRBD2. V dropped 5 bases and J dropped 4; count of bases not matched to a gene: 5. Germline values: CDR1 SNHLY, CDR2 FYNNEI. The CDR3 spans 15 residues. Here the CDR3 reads CASSFSGGMYNEQFF. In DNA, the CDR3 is TGTGCCAGCAGTTTTAGCGGGGGGATGTACAATGAGCAGTTCTTC.

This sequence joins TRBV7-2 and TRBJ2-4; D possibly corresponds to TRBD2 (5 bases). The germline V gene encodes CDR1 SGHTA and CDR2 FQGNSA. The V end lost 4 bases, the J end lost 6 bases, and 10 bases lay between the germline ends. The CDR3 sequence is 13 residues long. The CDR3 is CASSSLAGNIQYF. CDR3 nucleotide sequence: TGTGCCAGCAGCTCCCTAGCAGGAAACATTCAGTACTTC.

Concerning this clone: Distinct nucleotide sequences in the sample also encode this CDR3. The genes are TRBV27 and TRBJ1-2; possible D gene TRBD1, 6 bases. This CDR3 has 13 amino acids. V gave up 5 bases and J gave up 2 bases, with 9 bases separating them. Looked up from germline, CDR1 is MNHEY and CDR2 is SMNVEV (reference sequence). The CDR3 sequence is CASSPGQNYGYTF. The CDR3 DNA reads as TGTGCCAGCAGTCCCGGACAGAACTATGGCTACACCTTC.

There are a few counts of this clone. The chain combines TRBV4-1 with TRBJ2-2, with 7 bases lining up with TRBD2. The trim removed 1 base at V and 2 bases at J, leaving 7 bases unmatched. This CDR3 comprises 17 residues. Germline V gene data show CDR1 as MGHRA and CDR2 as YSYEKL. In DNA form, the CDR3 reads TGCGCCAGCAGCCAAGGGGTAGCGGGCCCCAACACCGGGGAGCTGTTTTTT. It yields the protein CASSQGVAGPNTGELFF.